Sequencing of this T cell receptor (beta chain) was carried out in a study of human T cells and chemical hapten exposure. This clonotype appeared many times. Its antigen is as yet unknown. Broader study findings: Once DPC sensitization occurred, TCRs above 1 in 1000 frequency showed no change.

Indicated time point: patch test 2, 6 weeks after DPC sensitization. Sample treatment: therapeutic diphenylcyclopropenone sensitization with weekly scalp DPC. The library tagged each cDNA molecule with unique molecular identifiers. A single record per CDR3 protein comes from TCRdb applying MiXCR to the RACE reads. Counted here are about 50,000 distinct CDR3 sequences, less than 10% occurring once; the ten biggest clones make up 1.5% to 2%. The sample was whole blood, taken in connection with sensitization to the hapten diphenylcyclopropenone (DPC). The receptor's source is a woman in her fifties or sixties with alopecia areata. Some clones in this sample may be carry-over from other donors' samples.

CDR3 sequence: CASNIPRVPNPYGYTF. CDR3 DNA: TGTGCCAGCAATATTCCCAGGGTTCCCAATCCCTATGGCTACACCTTC. V usage is TRBV28 and J usage is TRBJ1-2; a weak D match, TRBD1 (5 bases). There are 16 residues in the CDR3. Trimming removed 7 bases at V and 4 bases at J, with 22 bases between. In germline, CDR1 is MDHEN, CDR2 SYDVKM.